These 29 T cell receptor beta chains originate from one sample sequenced in a study of control samples from healthy donors and cancer patients. Data came from immunoSEQ multiplex PCR; TCRdb stores just in-frame clones and leaves some out. The sample gives under 110,000 clones, around 89% of which show up once; more than 7% is in the top ten. Specimen: blood. All receptors come from a man aged 30 to 39 in good health.

This chain uses TRBV11-2 with TRBJ1-1; D may be TRBD1 (6 bases). From germline, CDR1 is SGHAT and CDR2 FQNNGV. This CDR3 spans 11 amino acids. The ends were cut back, 5 bases at V and 11 bases at J, with 12 bases in the middle. The chain's CDR3 is CASSQGPSAFF. The CDR3 DNA is TGTGCCAGCAGCCAGGGGCCCTCGGCTTTCTTT.

V and J are TRBV9 and TRBJ2-3; 8 positions agree with TRBD2. The CDR3 has 19 amino acids. Trimming cost V 1 base and J 0 bases; bases outside gene matches: 13. Germline V lookup: CDR1 SGDLS, CDR2 YYNGEE. Here the CDR3 reads CASSVTLLAGGSSTDTQYF. The CDR3 nucleotides are TGTGCCAGCAGCGTAACCTTGCTAGCGGGCGGCTCTAGCACAGATACGCAGTATTTT.

The chain is built from TRBV7-8 and TRBJ1-3, with D tentatively TRBD1 (6 bases). CDR3 size: 20 residues. Looked up from germline, CDR1 is SGHVS and CDR2 is FQNEAQ. V lost 3 bases, J lost 0 bases, and 24 bases lay in between. In DNA, the CDR3 is TGTGCCAGCAGCTTTTCTTTCGGGGGGGCAAAATCCTCCTCTGGAAACACCATATATTTT. As protein: CASSFSFGGAKSSSGNTIYF.

For this clone: One end of the junction does not line up with germline, which may come from a read error. V and J are TRBV19 and TRBJ2-3; D is unresolved. Germline V gives CDR1 LNHDA, CDR2 SQIVND (reference sequence). The CDR3 extends over 11 amino acids. The CDR3 coding sequence is TGTGCCAGTAGTATGGCAGAAACGCAGTATTTT. Amino acid sequence: CASSMAETQYF. The complete variable domain, with remaining parts taken from reference TRBV19 and TRBJ2-3, reads DGGITQSPKYLFRKEGQNVTLSCEQNLNHDAMYWYRQDPGQGLRLIYYSQIVNDFQKGDIAEGYSVSREKKESFPLTVTSAQKNPTAFYLCASSMAETQYFGPGTRLTVL.

The CDR3 DNA follows: TGTGCCACCAGCAGAGAAGGAACGAATCAGCCCCAGCATTTT. Translating gives CATSREGTNQPQHF. The chain uses TRBV15 and TRBJ1-5; D uncertain. The CDR3 has 14 amino acids. Germline V gene lookup returns CDR1 LNHNV and CDR2 YYDKDF (reference sequence). Between the trimmed V and J ends, which lost 0 bases and 4 bases, there was a span of 7 bases. Variable domain in full (rest from reference TRBV15 and TRBJ1-5): DAMVIQNPRYQVTQFGKPVTLSCSQTLNHNVMYWYQQKSSQAPKLLFHYYDKDFNNEADTPDNFQSRRPNTSFCFLDIRSPGLGDTAMYLCATSREGTNQPQHFGDGTRLSIL.

This chain joins TRBV12-5 and TRBJ2-7; 9 nucleotides agree with TRBD1. Looked up from germline, CDR1 is LGHNT and CDR2 is FRNRAP. The CDR3 runs to 15 residues. J lost 4 bases, V lost 5 bases, and 9 bases had no gene match. For the CDR3, the DNA is TGTGCTAGTGGTCCCAGCGGGACAGGGTCATACGAGCAGTACTTC. Translating gives CASGPSGTGSYEQYF.

This rearrangement joins TRBV4-2 to TRBJ2-4, with D possibly being TRBD2 (5 bases). The CDR3 contains 15 residues. Germline V gene data show CDR1 as LGHNA and CDR2 as YNFKEQ. The V end was cut by 4 bases, the J end by 8 bases, with 18 bases between. In DNA, the CDR3 is TGTGCCAGCAGCCGAGAATCTAGCCAAAATGACATTCAGTACTTC. This codes for CASSRESSQNDIQYF.

This rearrangement joins TRBV13 to TRBJ1-6, with unresolved D. V shed 0 bases and J shed 11 bases, with 20 bases lying between them. The CDR3 runs to 17 residues. Germline loops: CDR1 PRHDT, CDR2 FYEKMQ (reference sequence). Written as DNA, the CDR3 is TGTGCCAGCAGCTTAGGCCTCAGAGCGCCTGGCTTGCCACCCCTCCACTTT. Translated: CASSLGLRAPGLPPLHF.

The chain links TRBV10-1 to TRBJ1-3; 7 bases map to TRBD1. This CDR3 has 18 amino acids. The J segment lost 3 bases and the V segment lost 0 bases, leaving 11 bases of the junction unmatched. The germline CDR1 and CDR2 sequences are WNHNN and SYGVQD (reference sequence). Here the CDR3 reads CASSESAEGGYFGNTIYF. The CDR3 nucleotides are TGCGCCAGCAGTGAGTCGGCAGAAGGGGGCTATTTTGGAAACACCATATATTTT.

The rearrangement uses TRBV29-1 and TRBJ1-1; 8 nucleotides agree with TRBD1. Germline CDR1 and CDR2: SQVTM and ANQGSEA. The ends lost 7 bases at V and 3 bases at J; junction bases unmatched: 7. The CDR3 extends over 13 amino acids. In nucleotides, the CDR3 is TGCAGCGGTTCCAGGGGGCGTGACACTGAAGCTTTCTTT. Its protein product is CSGSRGRDTEAFF.

This chain links TRBV5-1 with TRBJ1-3, with a possible D match to TRBD1 (5 bases). The CDR3 extends over 16 amino acids. Germline V lookup: CDR1 SGHRS, CDR2 YFSETQ. V was clipped by 0 bases and J by 0 bases, with 10 bases between them. The CDR3 bases are TGCGCCAGCAGCTTGGTGGGGGTGACCTCTGGAAACACCATATATTTT. Its translation: CASSLVGVTSGNTIYF. The full variable domain, in which reference TRBV5-1 and TRBJ1-3 provide the parts outside the CDR3, is KAGVTQTPRYLIKTRGQQVTLSCSPISGHRSVSWYQQTPGQGLQFLFEYFSETQRNKGNFPGRFSGRQFSNSRSEMNVSTLELGDSALYLCASSLVGVTSGNTIYFGEGSWLTVV.

This clone came up once. J is TRBJ2-5 and V is TRBV7-8, with 10 bases that match TRBD2. The ends lost 4 bases at V and 4 bases at J; junction bases unmatched: 9. Germline CDR1 SGHVS, CDR2 FQNEAQ. The CDR3 is 16 residues long. For the CDR3, the DNA is TGTGCCAGCAGCTCCGGACTAGCGGCCGCGGGAGAGACCCAGTACTTC. Its protein product is CASSSGLAAAGETQYF.

The rearrangement joins TRBV7-8 to TRBJ2-7, with TRBD2 matching over 7 bases. This CDR3 has 15 amino acids. Looked up from germline, CDR1 is SGHVS and CDR2 is FQNEAQ. V lost 3 bases, J lost 4 bases, and 9 bases stayed unmatched. DNA of the CDR3: TGTGCCAGCAGCTTCCTAGCGGACTTGTCATACGAGCAGTACTTC. It is translated as CASSFLADLSYEQYF.

The V gene is TRBV28, the J gene TRBJ2-3, with 14 bases identical to TRBD2. The junction had 13 bases not matched to a gene; V was cut back by 4 bases and J by 1 base. Germline CDR1 MDHEN, CDR2 SYDVKM. The CDR3 has 20 amino acids. CDR3 loop: CASSSPRGTSGRGGTDTQYF. The CDR3 DNA sequence: TGTGCCAGCAGTTCACCCCGCGGGACTAGCGGGAGAGGGGGCACAGATACGCAGTATTTT.

The rearrangement joins TRBV14 to TRBJ1-4; the match to TRBD1 covers 8 bases. The CDR3 extends over 17 amino acids. V trimming: 1 base; J trimming: 8 bases; junction bases outside the gene matches: 12. CDR1 SGHDN and CDR2 FVKESK come from the germline V gene. The DNA for the CDR3 is TGTGCCAGCAGCCAAGTGGGGCCGGGACAGGAAGGCGAAAAACTGTTTTTT. Amino acids: CASSQVGPGQEGEKLFF.

This clone has just one count. V and J are TRBV7-7 and TRBJ2-7, with TRBD1 identical over 8 bases. J was trimmed by 4 bases and V by 5 bases; bases with no gene match: 13. This CDR3 has 16 residues. CDR1 is SSHAT, CDR2 FNYEAQ, per germline (reference sequence). The CDR3 sequence: CASSPDRGGPGYEQYV. The CDR3 DNA sequence: TGTGCCAGCAGCCCCGACAGGGGTGGGCCGGGATACGAGCAGTACGTC.

The chain couples TRBV5-1 to TRBJ1-3; tentative D call: TRBD1 (5 bases). Germline CDR1 SGHRS, CDR2 YFSETQ. The CDR3 loop spans 15 amino acids. V shed 0 bases and J shed 5 bases, with 12 bases lying between them. The CDR3 nucleotides read TGCGCCAGCAGCTTGGAGGCAGGGAAAAGAAACACCATATATTTT. Amino acids: CASSLEAGKRNTIYF.

This chain uses TRBV11-2 with TRBJ1-1; D is uncertain. V lost 10 bases and J lost 0, with 18 bases in between. Looked up from germline, CDR1 is SGHAT and CDR2 is FQNNGV. There are 15 residues in the CDR3. The CDR3 here is CANRPTPQMNTEAFF. CDR3 in DNA: TGTGCCAACAGACCGACACCGCAAATGAACACTGAAGCTTTCTTT. The entire variable domain, with the rest obtained from reference TRBV11-2 and TRBJ1-1, is as follows: EAGVAQSPRYKIIEKRQSVAFWCNPISGHATLYWYQQILGQGPKLLIQFQNNGVVDDSQLPKDRFSAERLKGVDSTLKIQPAKLEDSAVYLCANRPTPQMNTEAFFGQGTRLTVV.

This chain uses TRBV6-5 with TRBJ1-1; TRBD1 is a possible D gene (5 bases). CDR3 length equals 13 residues. V lost 5 bases and J 3 bases, leaving 10 bases between the germline ends. The germline CDR1 and CDR2 sequences are MNHEY and SVGAGI. The CDR3 loop reads CASSRDPHTEAFF. The CDR3 nucleotides are TGTGCCAGCAGTAGGGACCCACACACTGAAGCTTTCTTT.

The CDR3 DNA is TGTGCCAGCAGCGCACAGGTACTGACAATGGCTGAGCAGTTCTTC. Protein sequence: CASSAQVLTMAEQFF. This chain links TRBV9 with TRBJ2-1, with TRBD1 as a possible D gene (5 bases). There are 15 residues in the CDR3. From germline, CDR1 is SGDLS and CDR2 YYNGEE. V was cut by 3 bases and J by 9 bases, with 19 bases left in between.

This chain uses TRBV5-1 with TRBJ2-1; no clear D gene. The CDR3 contains 13 residues. The V gene's germline CDR1 is SGHRS and CDR2 YFSETQ. Trimming left V 0 bases short and J 10 bases short, with 11 bases between. CDR3 DNA: TGCGCCAGCAGCTTGGGGGGAAAAGGGGAGCAGTTCTTC. Its protein product is CASSLGGKGEQFF.

The CDR3 region is CASSVVAFQETQYF. In nucleotides, the CDR3 is TGTGCCAGCAGCGTAGTGGCTTTCCAAGAGACCCAGTACTTC. The rearrangement joins TRBV9 to TRBJ2-5; D remains unclear. The CDR3 totals 14 residues. V gave up 0 bases and J gave up 1 base, with 7 bases separating them. Germline V CDR1 and CDR2: SGDLS, YYNGEE.

J is TRBJ2-3 and V is TRBV4-2; D is perhaps TRBD1 or TRBD2 (6 bases each). CDR1 is LGHNA, CDR2 YNFKEQ, per germline. V gave up 0 bases and J gave up 6 bases, with 13 bases separating them. CDR3 length: 15 residues. The CDR3 sequence is CASSQERGAPDTQYF. The CDR3 DNA reads TGTGCCAGCAGCCAAGAGAGGGGGGCCCCGGATACGCAGTATTTT.

V and J are TRBV20-1 and TRBJ1-2; D not certain. Germline lookup yields CDR1 DFQATT and CDR2 SNEGSKA (reference sequence). The CDR3 is made up of 11 amino acids. V was cut by 3 bases and J by 2 bases, with 4 bases left in between. CDR3 bases: TGCAGTGCTAGGGCGAACTATGGCTACACCTTC. It is translated as CSARANYGYTF.

The chain joins TRBV5-4 to TRBJ2-1; D may be TRBD2 (6 bases). The CDR3 extends over 17 amino acids. Germline-derived CDR1 and CDR2 are SGHNT and YYREEE (reference sequence). The V end was cut by 3 bases, the J end by 0 bases, with 16 bases between. The CDR3 nucleotides are TGTGCCAGCAGCTCGGGACTTTCTTTTAGCTCCTACAATGAGCAGTTCTTC. It encodes CASSSGLSFSSYNEQFF. Complete variable domain (other parts from reference TRBV5-4 and TRBJ2-1): ETGVTQSPTHLIKTRGQQVTLRCSSQSGHNTVSWYQQALGQGPQFIFQYYREEENGRGNFPPRFSGLQFPNYSSELNVNALELDDSALYLCASSSGLSFSSYNEQFFGPGTRLTVL.

This sequence joins TRBV7-8 and TRBJ2-2; 7 bases are a match to TRBD2. Germline V gene lookup returns CDR1 SGHVS and CDR2 FQNEAQ. The junction had 6 bases not matched to a gene; V was cut back by 4 bases and J by 1 base. This CDR3 is built from 16 residues. This CDR3 reads CASSSWGGENTGELFF. Written as DNA, the CDR3 is TGTGCCAGCAGCTCTTGGGGGGGAGAGAACACCGGGGAGCTGTTTTTT.

The rearrangement joins TRBV7-8 to TRBJ2-1, with 10 nucleotides matching TRBD2. The CDR3 totals 16 residues. V shed 1 base and J 5 bases; nucleotides not matched to a gene: 5. Germline lookup yields CDR1 SGHVS and CDR2 FQNEAQ. CDR3: CASSLGGLAVDNEQFF. The DNA of the CDR3 is TGTGCCAGCAGCTTAGGAGGACTAGCGGTCGACAATGAGCAGTTCTTC.

The chain carries TRBV6-1 and TRBJ1-2; unclear D gene. Germline CDR1 reads MNHNS; CDR2 reads SASEGT. This CDR3 comprises 11 residues. Trimming stripped 0 bases from V and 7 bases from J, with 3 bases between. The CDR3 here is CASSEAFGYTF. The CDR3 DNA is TGTGCCAGCAGTGAAGCCTTTGGCTACACCTTC.

The chain carries TRBV29-1 and TRBJ2-3; 8 bases match TRBD2. V was pared by 6 bases and J by 6 bases, with 14 bases of the junction left unmatched. Germline V gene lookup returns CDR1 SQVTM and CDR2 ANQGSEA. The CDR3 is 15 amino acids. The CDR3 DNA sequence: TGCAGCGTCCGGGAGGGCGGACCTACCAGGGATACGCAGTATTTT. It specifies CSVREGGPTRDTQYF.